This TCR beta chain was found in a study of blood T cell repertoires in COVID-19. Background on the study: Sample material is recorded as cDNA or gDNA derived from T cells, B-cell-depleted T cells, or PBMCs.

Cohort placement rested on clinical history that participants reported themselves. The V and J ends lost 2 bases and 0 bases respectively, with 10 bases between them. Germline V CDR1 and CDR2: SGHVS, FQNEAQ. This CDR3 comprises 15 residues. Profiled with immunoSEQ multiplex PCR; TCRdb holds only in-frame clones, not every one. The sample has under 300,000 clones; 90% to 95% are singletons. The receptor was derived from a young woman who had recovered from COVID-19. The V gene is TRBV7-8, the J gene TRBJ1-2; D might be TRBD1 (5 bases). The sequenced material came from PBMCs or T cells enriched from blood (not recorded which). Here the CDR3 DNA reads TGTGCCAGCAGCTTAAAGGTGACAGCTAACTATGGCTACACCTTC. It specifies CASSLKVTANYGYTF. The full variable domain, rest sourced from reference TRBV7-8 and TRBJ1-2, is GAGVSQSPRYKVAKRGQDVALRCDPISGHVSLFWYQQALGQGPEFLTYFQNEAQLDKSGLPSDRFFAERPEGSVSTLKIQRTQQEDSAVYLCASSLKVTANYGYTFGSGTRLTVV.